This T cell receptor beta chain was found in a study of T cells in Graves' hyperthyroidism and ophthalmopathy. Broader study findings: Most expanded thyroid clonotypes above 0.001 recurred in blood.

Diagnostic decisions used clinical symptoms, serum thyroxine and TRAb, thyroid ultrasound and orbital computed tomography. TCR beta CDR3 sequences were amplified from RNA transcripts. The TCR CDR3 was amplified in a first-round RT-PCR using the HTBI primer set. Using its own MiXCR run on the multiplex PCR reads, TCRdb lists one record per CDR3 protein. Counted here are 660,000 or so distinct CDR3 sequences, roughly 20% occurring once; the ten biggest clones make up around a third. In the case of this clonotype: The antigen is undetermined.

The source material was blood. The clonotype was recovered from a man aged 30 to 39 with Graves' ophthalmopathy.

Here the CDR3 reads CASSSPASRGESTDTQYF. For the CDR3, the DNA is TGTGCCAGCAGCTCCCCCGCGTCCCGAGGGGAGAGCACAGATACGCAGTATTTT. The chain combines TRBV7-9 with TRBJ2-3, with D perhaps given as TRBD1 or TRBD2 (5 bases each). The CDR3 extends over 18 amino acids. V gave up 4 bases and J gave up 0 bases, with 20 bases separating them. The germline CDR1 and CDR2 sequences are SEHNR and FQNEAQ (reference sequence). Full variable domain (outside the CDR3, taken from reference TRBV7-9 and TRBJ2-3): DTGVSQNPRHKITKRGQNVTFRCDPISEHNRLYWYRQTLGQGPEFLTYFQNEAQLEKSRLLSDRFSAERPKGSFSTLEIQRTEQGDSAMYLCASSSPASRGESTDTQYFGPGTRLTVL.